The source of this T cell receptor (beta chain) is a study of OX40 agonist ivuxolimab in advanced cancers. Study-wide results and caveats: At 0.1-3.0 mg/kg, partial responders had clonal expansion among the lowest observed.

The CDR3 has 15 amino acids. V lost 5 bases, J lost 2 bases, and 9 bases stayed unmatched. In germline, CDR1 is SGHTA, CDR2 FQGTGA. Autoimmune disease history or systemic immunosuppression led to patient exclusion. Worth noting for this clone: Its antigen is still unknown.

This table comes from immunoSEQ multiplex PCR, and its TCRdb copy is limited to in-frame clones, with some not included. The table shows 50,000 or so clones, with over 85% occurring only once. This specimen was CD4+ or CD8+ T cells sorted from blood, taken in a trial of the OX40 agonist ivuxolimab. The sequence derives from an adult with an advanced solid tumor such as melanoma, head and neck, liver or kidney cancer. The chain recombines TRBV7-3 with TRBJ2-7, with TRBD1 matching 7 bases. This CDR3 reads CASSPGTENPYEQYF. The CDR3 DNA is TGTGCCAGCAGCCCCGGGACAGAGAACCCCTACGAGCAGTACTTC.